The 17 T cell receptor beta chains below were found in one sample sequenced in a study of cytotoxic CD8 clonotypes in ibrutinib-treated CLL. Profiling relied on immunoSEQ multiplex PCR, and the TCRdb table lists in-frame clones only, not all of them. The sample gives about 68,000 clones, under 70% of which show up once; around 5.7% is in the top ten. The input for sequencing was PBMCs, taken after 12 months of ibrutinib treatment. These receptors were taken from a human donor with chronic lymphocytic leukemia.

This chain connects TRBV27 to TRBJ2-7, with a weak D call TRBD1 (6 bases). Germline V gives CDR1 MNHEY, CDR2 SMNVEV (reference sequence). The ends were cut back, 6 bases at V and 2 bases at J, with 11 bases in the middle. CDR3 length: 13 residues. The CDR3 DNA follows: TGTGCCAGCAGCAGGACAGTAACCTACGAGCAGTACTTC. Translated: CASSRTVTYEQYF.

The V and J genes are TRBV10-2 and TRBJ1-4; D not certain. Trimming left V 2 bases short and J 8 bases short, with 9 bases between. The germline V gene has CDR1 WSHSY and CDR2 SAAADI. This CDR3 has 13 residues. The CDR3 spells CASSERRAEKLFF. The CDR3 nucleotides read TGCGCCAGCAGTGAGCGTAGGGCGGAAAAACTGTTTTTT.

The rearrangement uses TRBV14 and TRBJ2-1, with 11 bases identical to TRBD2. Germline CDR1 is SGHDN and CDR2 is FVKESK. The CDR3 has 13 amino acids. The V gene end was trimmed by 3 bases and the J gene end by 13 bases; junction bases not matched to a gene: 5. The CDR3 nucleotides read TGTGCCAGCAGCCAGTATAGCGGGGGGGGACAGTTCTTC. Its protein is CASSQYSGGGQFF. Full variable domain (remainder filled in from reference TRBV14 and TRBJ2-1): EAGVTQFPSHSVIEKGQTVTLRCDPISGHDNLYWYRRVMGKEIKFLLHFVKESKQDESGMPNNRFLAERTGGTYSTLKVQPAELEDSGVYFCASSQYSGGGQFFGPGTRLTVL.

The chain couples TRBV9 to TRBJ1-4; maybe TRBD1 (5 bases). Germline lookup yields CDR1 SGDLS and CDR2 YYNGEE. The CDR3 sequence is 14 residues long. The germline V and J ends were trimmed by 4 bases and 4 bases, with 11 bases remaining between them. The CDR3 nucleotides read TGTGCCAGCAGCAGGGACGCGATTAATGAAAAACTGTTTTTT. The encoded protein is CASSRDAINEKLFF. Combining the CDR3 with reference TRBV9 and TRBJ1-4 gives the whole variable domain DSGVTQTPKHLITATGQRVTLRCSPRSGDLSVYWYQQSLDQGLQFLIQYYNGEERAKGNILERFSAQQFPDLHSELNLSSLELGDSALYFCASSRDAINEKLFFGSGTQLSVL.

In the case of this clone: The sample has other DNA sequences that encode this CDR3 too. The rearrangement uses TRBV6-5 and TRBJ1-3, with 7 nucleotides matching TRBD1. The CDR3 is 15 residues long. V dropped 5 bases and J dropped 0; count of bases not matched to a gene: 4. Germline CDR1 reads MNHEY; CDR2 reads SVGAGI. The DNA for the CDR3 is TGTGCCAGCAGTCTCCGGGACAGCTCTGGAAACACCATATATTTT. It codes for CASSLRDSSGNTIYF.

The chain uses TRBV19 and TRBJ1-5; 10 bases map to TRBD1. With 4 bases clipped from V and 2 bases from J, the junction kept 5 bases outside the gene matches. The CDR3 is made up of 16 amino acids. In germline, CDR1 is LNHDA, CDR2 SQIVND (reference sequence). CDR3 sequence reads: CASSTFGTGGNQPQHF. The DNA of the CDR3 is TGTGCCAGTAGTACGTTTGGGACAGGGGGCAATCAGCCCCAGCATTTT.

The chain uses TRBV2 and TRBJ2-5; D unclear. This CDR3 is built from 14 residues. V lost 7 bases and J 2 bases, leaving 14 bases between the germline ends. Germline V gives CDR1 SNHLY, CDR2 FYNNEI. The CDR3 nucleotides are TGTGCCAGCAAGAGAGAGAAAACGCAAGAGACCCAGTACTTC. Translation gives CASKREKTQETQYF.

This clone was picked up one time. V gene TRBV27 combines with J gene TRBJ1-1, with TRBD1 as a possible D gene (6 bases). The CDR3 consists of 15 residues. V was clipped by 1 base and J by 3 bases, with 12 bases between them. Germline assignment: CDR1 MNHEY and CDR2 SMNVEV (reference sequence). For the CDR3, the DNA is TGTGCCAGCAGTTTATGGTTTAAGGGGGACACTGAAGCTTTCTTT. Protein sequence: CASSLWFKGDTEAFF.

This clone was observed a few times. The CDR3 reads CAISEQGGEQYF. In DNA, the CDR3 is TGTGCCATCAGTGAGCAAGGGGGCGAGCAGTACTTC. The chain has TRBV10-3 and TRBJ2-7; D possibly corresponds to TRBD1 (6 bases). The V gene's germline CDR1 is ENHRY and CDR2 SYGVKD. The V and J ends lost 2 bases and 6 bases respectively, with 8 bases between them. The CDR3 is made up of 12 amino acids.

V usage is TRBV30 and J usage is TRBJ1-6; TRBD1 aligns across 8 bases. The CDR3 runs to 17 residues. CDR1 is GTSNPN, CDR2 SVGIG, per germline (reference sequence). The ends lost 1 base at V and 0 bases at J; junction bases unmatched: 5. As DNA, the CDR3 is TGTGCCTGGAGTGCACACAGGGGGACCTCCTATAATTCACCCCTCCACTTT. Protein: CAWSAHRGTSYNSPLHF.

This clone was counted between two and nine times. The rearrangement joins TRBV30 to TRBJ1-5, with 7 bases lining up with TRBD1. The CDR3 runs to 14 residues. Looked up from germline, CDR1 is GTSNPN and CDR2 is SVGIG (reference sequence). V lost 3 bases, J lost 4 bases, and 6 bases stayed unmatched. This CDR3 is CAWRAGTDNQPQHF. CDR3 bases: TGTGCCTGGAGAGCCGGGACAGATAATCAGCCCCAGCATTTT. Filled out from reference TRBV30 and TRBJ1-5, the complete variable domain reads SQTIHQWPATLVQPVGSPLSLECTVEGTSNPNLYWYRQAAGRGLQLLFYSVGIGQISSEVPQNLSASRPQDRQFILSSKKLLLSDSGFYLCAWRAGTDNQPQHFGDGTRLSIL.

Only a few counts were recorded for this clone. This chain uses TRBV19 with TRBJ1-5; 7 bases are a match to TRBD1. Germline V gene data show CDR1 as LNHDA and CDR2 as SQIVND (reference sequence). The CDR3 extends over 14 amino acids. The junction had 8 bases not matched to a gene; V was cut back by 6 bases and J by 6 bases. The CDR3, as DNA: TGTGCCAGTAGGACAAACAGGGGCAGTCAGCCCCAGCATTTT. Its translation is CASRTNRGSQPQHF.

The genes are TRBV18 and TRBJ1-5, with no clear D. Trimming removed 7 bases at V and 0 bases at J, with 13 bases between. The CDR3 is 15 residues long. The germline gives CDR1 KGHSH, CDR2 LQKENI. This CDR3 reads CASLAMSRSNQPQHF. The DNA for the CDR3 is TGTGCCAGCTTGGCGATGAGTCGTAGCAATCAGCCCCAGCATTTT.

CDR3 in amino acids: CASSQPATQETQYF. The CDR3 DNA reads TGCGCCAGCAGCCAACCCGCCACACAAGAGACCCAGTACTTC. The V and J genes are TRBV4-1 and TRBJ2-5; no reliable D call. Trimming left V 2 bases short and J 2 bases short, with 9 bases between. This CDR3 region has 14 residues. The V gene's germline CDR1 is MGHRA and CDR2 YSYEKL.

The CDR3 loop is CASSLFDGTGAGYTF. CDR3 DNA sequence: TGTGCCAGCAGCTTGTTCGACGGGACAGGGGCTGGCTACACCTTC. V and J are TRBV5-4 and TRBJ1-2, with 10 bases lining up with TRBD1. Losses at the gene ends were 1 base for V and 7 bases for J; bases not matched to a gene: 7. Germline CDR1 SGHNT, CDR2 YYREEE (reference sequence). CDR3 length: 15 amino acids.

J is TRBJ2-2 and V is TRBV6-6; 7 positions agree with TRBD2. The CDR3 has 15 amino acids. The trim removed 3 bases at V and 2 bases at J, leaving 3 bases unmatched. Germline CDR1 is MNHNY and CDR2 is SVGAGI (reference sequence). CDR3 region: CASSYGRVNTGELFF. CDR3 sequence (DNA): TGTGCCAGCAGTTATGGGAGGGTAAACACCGGGGAGCTGTTTTTT.

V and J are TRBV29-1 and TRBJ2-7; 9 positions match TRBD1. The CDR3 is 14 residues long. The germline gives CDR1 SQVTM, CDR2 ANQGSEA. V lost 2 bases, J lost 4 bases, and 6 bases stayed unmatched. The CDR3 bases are TGCAGCGTTGAATCCGGGACAGGGCGGTACGAGCAGTACTTC. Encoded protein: CSVESGTGRYEQYF.